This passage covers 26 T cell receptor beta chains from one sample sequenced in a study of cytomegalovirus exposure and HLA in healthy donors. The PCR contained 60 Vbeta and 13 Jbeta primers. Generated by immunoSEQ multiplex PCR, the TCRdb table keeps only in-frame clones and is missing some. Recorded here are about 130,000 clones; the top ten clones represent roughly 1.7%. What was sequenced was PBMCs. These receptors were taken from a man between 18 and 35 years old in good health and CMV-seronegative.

CDR3 sequence (DNA): TGTGCCAGCAGCGCAAGGGGCGTAGTCGTCGTACCCCTCCACTTT. Protein sequence: CASSARGVVVVPLHF. The chain carries TRBV5-6 and TRBJ1-6; possibly TRBD1 for D (5 bases). This CDR3 comprises 15 residues. The ends were cut back, 4 bases at V and 12 bases at J, with 20 bases in the middle. Germline V lookup: CDR1 SGHDT, CDR2 YYEEEE.

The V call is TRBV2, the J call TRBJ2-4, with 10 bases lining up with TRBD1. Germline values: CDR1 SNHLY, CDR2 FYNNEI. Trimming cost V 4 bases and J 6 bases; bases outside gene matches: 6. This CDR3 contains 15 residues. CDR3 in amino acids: CASSGTGGVSNIQYF. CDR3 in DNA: TGTGCCAGCAGTGGGACAGGGGGGGTTTCAAACATTCAGTACTTC.

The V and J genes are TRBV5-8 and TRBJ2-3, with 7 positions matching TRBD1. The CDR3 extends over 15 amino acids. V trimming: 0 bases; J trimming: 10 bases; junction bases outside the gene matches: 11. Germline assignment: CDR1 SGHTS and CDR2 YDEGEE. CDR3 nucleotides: TGTGCCAGCAGCTTGGTGCCGGGACAGTCGTTGGCGCAGTATTTT. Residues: CASSLVPGQSLAQYF. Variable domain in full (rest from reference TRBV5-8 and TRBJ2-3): EAGVTQSPTHLIKTRGQQATLRCSPISGHTSVYWYQQALGLGLQFLLWYDEGEERNRGNFPPRFSGRQFPNYSSELNVNALELEDSALYLCASSLVPGQSLAQYFGPGTRLTVL.

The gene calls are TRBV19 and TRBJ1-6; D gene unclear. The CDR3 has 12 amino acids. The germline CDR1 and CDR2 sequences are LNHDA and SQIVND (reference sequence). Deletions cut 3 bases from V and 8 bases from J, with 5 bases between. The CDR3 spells CASSIVDSPLHF. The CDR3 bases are TGTGCCAGTAGTATTGTCGATTCACCCCTCCACTTT.

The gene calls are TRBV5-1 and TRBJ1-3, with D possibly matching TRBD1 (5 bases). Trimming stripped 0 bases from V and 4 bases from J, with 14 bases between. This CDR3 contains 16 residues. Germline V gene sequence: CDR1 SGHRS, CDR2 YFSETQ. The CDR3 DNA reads TGCGCCAGCAGCTTGGCAGGGCTCCTGTTGGGAAACACCATATATTTT. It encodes CASSLAGLLLGNTIYF.

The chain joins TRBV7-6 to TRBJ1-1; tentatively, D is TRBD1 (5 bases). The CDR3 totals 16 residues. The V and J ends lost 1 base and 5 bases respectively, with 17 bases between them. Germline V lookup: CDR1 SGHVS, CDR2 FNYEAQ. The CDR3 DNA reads TGTGCCAGCAGCTTAGGTAGTCAGGGCGTTGGTACTGAAGCTTTCTTT. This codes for CASSLGSQGVGTEAFF.

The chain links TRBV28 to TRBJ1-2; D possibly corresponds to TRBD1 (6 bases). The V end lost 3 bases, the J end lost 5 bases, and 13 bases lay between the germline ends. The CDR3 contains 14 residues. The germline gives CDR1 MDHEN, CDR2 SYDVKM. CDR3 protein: CASSFPWGQYGYTF. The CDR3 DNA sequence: TGTGCCAGCAGTTTCCCCTGGGGGCAATATGGCTACACCTTC.

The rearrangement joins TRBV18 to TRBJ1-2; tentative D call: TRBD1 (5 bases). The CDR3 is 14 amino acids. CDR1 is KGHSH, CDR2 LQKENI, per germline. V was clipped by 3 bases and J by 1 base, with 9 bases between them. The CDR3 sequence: CASSPDRNNYGYTF. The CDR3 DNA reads TGTGCCAGCTCACCTGACAGAAATAACTATGGCTACACCTTC.

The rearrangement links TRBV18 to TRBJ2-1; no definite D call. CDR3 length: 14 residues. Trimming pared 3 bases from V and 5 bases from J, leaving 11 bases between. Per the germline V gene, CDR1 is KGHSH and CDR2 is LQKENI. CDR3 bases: TGTGCCAGCTCACCTAAAGCCAAAGACAATGAGCAGTTCTTC. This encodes CASSPKAKDNEQFF.

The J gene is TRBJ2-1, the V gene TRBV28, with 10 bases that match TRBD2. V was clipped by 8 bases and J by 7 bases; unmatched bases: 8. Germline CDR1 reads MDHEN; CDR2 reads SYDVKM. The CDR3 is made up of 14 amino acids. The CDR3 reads CASGIAGGLNEQFF. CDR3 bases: TGTGCCAGCGGAATAGCGGGAGGCCTAAATGAGCAGTTCTTC.

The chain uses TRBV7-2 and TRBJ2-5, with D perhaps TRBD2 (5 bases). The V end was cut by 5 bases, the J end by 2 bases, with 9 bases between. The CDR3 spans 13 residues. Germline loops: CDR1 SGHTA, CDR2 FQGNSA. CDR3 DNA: TGTGCCAGCAGCCCGACGGGACAAGAGACCCAGTACTTC. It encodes CASSPTGQETQYF.

The CDR3 sequence is CASSSRQGRDYNEQFF. The CDR3 region has the DNA TGTGCCAGTTCTTCACGACAGGGGCGAGACTACAATGAGCAGTTCTTC. V and J are TRBV19 and TRBJ2-1; 8 bases map to TRBD1. Trimming took 8 bases from V and 3 from J; bases not matched to a gene: 12. Germline CDR1 is LNHDA and CDR2 is SQIVND (reference sequence). The CDR3 extends over 16 amino acids. Using reference TRBV19 and TRBJ2-1 for the parts outside the CDR3, the full variable domain is DGGITQSPKYLFRKEGQNVTLSCEQNLNHDAMYWYRQDPGQGLRLIYYSQIVNDFQKGDIAEGYSVSREKKESFPLTVTSAQKNPTAFYLCASSSRQGRDYNEQFFGPGTRLTVL.

CDR3 sequence reads: CASSLGESYEQYF. The CDR3 DNA reads as TGTGCCAGCAGCTTAGGGGAGAGCTACGAGCAGTACTTC. V gene TRBV11-1 combines with J gene TRBJ2-7; a weak D match, TRBD2 (5 bases). The germline V gene encodes CDR1 SGHAT and CDR2 FQDESV (reference sequence). Trimming stripped 1 base from V and 3 bases from J, with 7 bases between. The CDR3 is made up of 13 amino acids.

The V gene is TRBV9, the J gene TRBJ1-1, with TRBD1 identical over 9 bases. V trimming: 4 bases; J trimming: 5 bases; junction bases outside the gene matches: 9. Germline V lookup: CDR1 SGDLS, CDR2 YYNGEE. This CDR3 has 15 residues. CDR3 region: CASSSRTGVATEAFF. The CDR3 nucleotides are TGTGCCAGCAGCTCCCGGACAGGGGTGGCGACTGAAGCTTTCTTT.

The chain's CDR3 is CASTDIRQGPDTQYF. DNA of the CDR3: TGCGCCAGCACCGACATCAGACAGGGCCCAGATACGCAGTATTTT. The chain is built from TRBV5-1 and TRBJ2-3, with TRBD1 matching over 7 bases. Per the germline V gene, CDR1 is SGHRS and CDR2 is YFSETQ. The junction had 11 bases not matched to a gene; V was cut back by 6 bases and J by 4 bases. The CDR3 covers 15 residues.

CDR3 protein: CASGVAQGDTGELFF. CDR3 bases: TGTGCCAGCGGGGTCGCGCAGGGGGACACCGGGGAGCTGTTTTTT. The chain is built from TRBV2 and TRBJ2-2; TRBD1 agrees at 7 bases. Trimming removed 8 bases from V and 3 bases from J; junction bases left unmatched: 9. Germline V gives CDR1 SNHLY, CDR2 FYNNEI. The CDR3 has 15 residues. Full variable domain (outside the CDR3, taken from reference TRBV2 and TRBJ2-2): EPEVTQTPSHQVTQMGQEVILRCVPISNHLYFYWYRQILGQKVEFLVSFYNNEISEKSEIFDDQFSVERPDGSNFTLKIRSTKLEDSAMYFCASGVAQGDTGELFFGEGSRLTVL.

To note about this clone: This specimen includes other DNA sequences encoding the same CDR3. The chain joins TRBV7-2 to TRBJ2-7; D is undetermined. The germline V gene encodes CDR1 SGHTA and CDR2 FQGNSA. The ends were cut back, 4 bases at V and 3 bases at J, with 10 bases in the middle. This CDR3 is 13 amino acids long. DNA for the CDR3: TGTGCCAGCAGCTCCTCCCTTAGCTACGAGCAGTACTTC. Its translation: CASSSSLSYEQYF.

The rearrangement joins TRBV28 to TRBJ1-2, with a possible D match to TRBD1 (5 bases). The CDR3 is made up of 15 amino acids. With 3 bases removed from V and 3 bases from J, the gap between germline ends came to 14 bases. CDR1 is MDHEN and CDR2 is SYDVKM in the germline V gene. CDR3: CASSFPQGRDYGYTF. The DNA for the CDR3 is TGTGCCAGCAGTTTCCCCCAGGGAAGGGACTATGGCTACACCTTC.

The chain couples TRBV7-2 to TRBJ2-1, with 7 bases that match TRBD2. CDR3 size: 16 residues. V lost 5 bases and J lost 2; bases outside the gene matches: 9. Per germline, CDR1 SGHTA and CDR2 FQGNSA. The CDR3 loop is CASSQQGGSPYNEQFF. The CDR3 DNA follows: TGTGCCAGCAGCCAGCAGGGAGGGTCCCCCTACAATGAGCAGTTCTTC.

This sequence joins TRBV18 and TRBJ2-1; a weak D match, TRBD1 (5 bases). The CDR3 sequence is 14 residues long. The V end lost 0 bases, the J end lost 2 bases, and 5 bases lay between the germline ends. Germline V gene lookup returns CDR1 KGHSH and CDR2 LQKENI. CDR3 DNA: TGTGCCAGCTCACCACCGACAGCCTACAATGAGCAGTTCTTC. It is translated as CASSPPTAYNEQFF.

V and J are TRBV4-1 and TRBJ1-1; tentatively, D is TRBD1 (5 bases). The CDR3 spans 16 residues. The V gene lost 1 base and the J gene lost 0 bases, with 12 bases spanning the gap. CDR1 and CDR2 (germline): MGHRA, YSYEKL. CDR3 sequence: CASSQVAGTLNTEAFF. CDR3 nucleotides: TGCGCCAGCAGCCAAGTAGCCGGGACTTTGAACACTGAAGCTTTCTTT.

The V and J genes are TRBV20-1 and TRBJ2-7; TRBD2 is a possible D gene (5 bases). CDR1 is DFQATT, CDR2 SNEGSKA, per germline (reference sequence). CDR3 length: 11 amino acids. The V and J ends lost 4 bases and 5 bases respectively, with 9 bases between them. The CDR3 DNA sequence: TGCAGTGCTACGCAGGAGGACGAGCAGTACTTC. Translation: CSATQEDEQYF.

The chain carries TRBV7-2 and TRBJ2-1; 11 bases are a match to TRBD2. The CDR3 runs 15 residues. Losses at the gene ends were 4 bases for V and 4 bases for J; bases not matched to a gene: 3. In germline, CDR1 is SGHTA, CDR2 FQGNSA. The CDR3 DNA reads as TGTGCCAGCAGCTCAAGACTAGCGGGGTACAATGAGCAGTTCTTC. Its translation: CASSSRLAGYNEQFF.

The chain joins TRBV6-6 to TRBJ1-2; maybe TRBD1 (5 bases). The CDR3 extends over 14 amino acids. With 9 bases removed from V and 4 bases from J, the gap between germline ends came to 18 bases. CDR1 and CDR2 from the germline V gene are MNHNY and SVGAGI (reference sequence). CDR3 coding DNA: TGTGCCAGTAACCGGGACGGCGGGACCTATGGCTACACCTTC. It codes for CASNRDGGTYGYTF.

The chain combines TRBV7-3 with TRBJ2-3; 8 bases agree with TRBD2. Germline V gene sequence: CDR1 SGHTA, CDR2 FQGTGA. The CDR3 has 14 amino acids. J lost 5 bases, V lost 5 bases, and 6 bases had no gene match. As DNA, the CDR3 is TGTGCCAGCAGCCTCGGACTAGCAGAAGATACGCAGTATTTT. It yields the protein CASSLGLAEDTQYF.

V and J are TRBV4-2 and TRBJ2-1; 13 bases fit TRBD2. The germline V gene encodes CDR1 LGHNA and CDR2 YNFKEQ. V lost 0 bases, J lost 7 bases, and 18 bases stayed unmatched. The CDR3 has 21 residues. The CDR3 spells CASSQDEITSGRARGMNEQFF. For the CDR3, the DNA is TGTGCCAGCAGCCAAGACGAGATAACTAGCGGGAGGGCCAGAGGAATGAATGAGCAGTTCTTC.